The sequence of this T cell receptor (beta chain) was determined in a study of T cells after yellow fever vaccination. Study background: In the case of low-cell-number fractions, SMART-Seq v4 Ultra Low Input was used for preparation.

Study outcomes and limitations: Shared CD4/CD8 clonotypes were a small share, likely from convergent recombination. Most clones from primary vaccination were detected again post-booster (almost 98% CD4, 88% CD8).

V lost 6 bases and J lost 4; bases outside the gene matches: 3. Germline CDR1 reads SQVTM; CDR2 reads ANQGSEA. The CDR3 is 13 amino acids. The authors made TCR cDNA by 5'RACE template switching, adding a universal primer site and UMIs. TCRdb reprocessed the 5' RACE reads with MiXCR, giving one entry per CDR3 protein. This table holds 110,000 to 150,000 distinct CDR3 sequences, roughly 6.7% found once. This clonotype was observed many times. Its antigen is unknown. The source is a man aged 30 to 45 who received the YFV17D yellow fever vaccine. Sequencing was performed on CD4+ T cells sorted from PBMCs, taken 10 days after the yellow fever booster vaccination. V and J are TRBV29-1 and TRBJ2-3; 11 bases line up with TRBD2. The CDR3 DNA follows: TGCAGCGTGACTAGCGGGACTTCAGATACGCAGTATTTT. Protein product: CSVTSGTSDTQYF.